This T cell receptor (beta chain) was captured by sequencing in a study of blood T cell repertoires in COVID-19. Study-wide background: Collection of acute and convalescent COVID-19 samples took place in the United States, Italy and Spain.

In the original processing: Estimation of nucleated cell counts was performed using reference gene primer amplification. Sequenced by immunoSEQ multiplex PCR; TCRdb stores in-frame clones only, minus some. Clone size and V and J calls were adopted from that table, with D and trimming inferred from the DNA. This table has around 250,000 clones, approximately 90% appearing once. The germline V gene encodes CDR1 MNHEY and CDR2 SVGEGT. CDR3 length: 17 residues. V lost 3 bases to trimming and J lost 10 bases; unmatched junction nucleotides: 14. The clonotype originates from a woman younger than 45 with acute COVID-19. Sequenced sample: PBMCs or T cells enriched from blood (not recorded which). The chain recombines TRBV6-2 or TRBV6-3 with TRBJ1-6; 8 nucleotides align to TRBD1. CDR3 region: CASSYLPGQGSGSPLHF. The DNA of the CDR3 is TGTGCCAGCAGTTATCTCCCTGGACAGGGCTCCGGATCACCCCTCCACTTT.